This T cell receptor beta chain was obtained from a study of prognosis after radiotherapy for stage I lung cancer. Looking at the study overall: SBRT was given in 3 to 5 fractions at a biologically effective dose of at least 100 Gy as radiotherapy.

This clonotype occurred many times. Each of two time points yielded about 6 milliliters of peripheral venous blood. The study amplified the TCR beta CDR3 region from genomic DNA. This amplification was carried out by two rounds of multiplex PCR. Primers specific to each TRBV and TRBJ gene drove first-round PCR. TCRdb independently ran MiXCR on the multiplex PCR reads; one entry per CDR3 protein. This table holds approximately 30,000 distinct CDR3 sequences, about 39% found once. This CDR3 region has 15 residues. Germline values: CDR1 MNHNS, CDR2 SASEGT. V lost 6 bases and J lost 5; bases outside the gene matches: 8.

The sequence was obtained from a donor at least 50 years old with non-small cell lung cancer. The chain is built from TRBV6-1 and TRBJ1-1, with 11 bases that match TRBD1. Sequenced here: PBMCs, sampled before or after stereotactic body radiation therapy (not recorded which). The CDR3 is CASSLTGQGGTEAFF. The CDR3 DNA sequence: TGTGCCAGCAGCCTAACGGGACAGGGGGGGACTGAAGCTTTCTTT.